This note documents a single T cell receptor (beta chain) sequence. Its matching antigen is unknown. These data come from a study of cytomegalovirus exposure and HLA in healthy donors. With 60 Vbeta and 13 Jbeta primers, the PCR was carried out. Libraries were prepared by immunoSEQ multiplex PCR; TCRdb keeps only in-frame clonotypes and omits some of them. The top ten hold roughly 7% of the sample, which has some 130,000 clones, roughly 74% seen once. General study points: Researchers had no immune exposure information except CMV serostatus available. Later analysis suggested links between common viral pathogens and several top significant clusters. A later analysis linked a missense DCLRE1C variant to TCR beta V- and J-gene trimming.

This CDR3 comprises 11 residues. The V gene lost 10 bases and the J gene lost 2 bases, with 9 bases spanning the gap. Germline assignment: CDR1 MGHDK and CDR2 SYGVNS. The specimen was PBMCs. This clonotype was obtained from a male donor in good health and CMV-seronegative. The chain joins TRBV25-1 to TRBJ2-7; a possible D gene is TRBD1 (6 bases). For the CDR3, the DNA is TGTGCCACCCGGGACACCTACGAGCAGTACTTC. It translates to CATRDTYEQYF.